Shown below are 27 T cell receptor beta chains from a single sample sequenced in a study of blood T cell repertoires in COVID-19. Here immunoSEQ multiplex PCR was the method, and the copy in TCRdb shows in-frame clones only, minus some. Of 450,000 to 500,000 clones listed, approximately 86% were seen once; the top ten hold 8.3%. The sequenced sample consisted of PBMCs or T cells enriched from blood (not recorded which). These receptor sequences come from an older woman who had recovered from COVID-19.

This sequence joins TRBV11-3 and TRBJ1-6, with no clear D. V gave up 1 base and J gave up 7 bases, with 8 bases separating them. The length of the CDR3 is 14 residues. CDR1 SGHNT and CDR2 YENEEA come from the germline V gene. This CDR3 reads CASSLGLNNSPLHF. CDR3 sequence (DNA): TGTGCCAGCAGCTTAGGACTGAACAATTCACCCCTCCACTTT.

The rearrangement links TRBV6-5 to TRBJ1-2; 7 nucleotides line up with TRBD1. Trimming removed 6 bases from V and 6 bases from J; junction bases left unmatched: 4. The CDR3 is 12 amino acids. Germline loops: CDR1 MNHEY, CDR2 SVGAGI. CDR3 residues: CASSYTGDGYTF. The CDR3 nucleotides read TGTGCCAGCAGCTACACAGGGGATGGCTACACCTTC.

The rearrangement uses TRBV6-5 and TRBJ1-2; D possibly corresponds to TRBD1 (5 bases). V shed 5 bases and J shed 7 bases, with 17 bases lying between them. The CDR3 runs to 14 residues. Germline V CDR1 and CDR2: MNHEY, SVGAGI. In DNA form, the CDR3 reads TGTGCCAGCAGTCAGGGTCTCGGGTTGGGTGGCTACACCTTC. This encodes CASSQGLGLGGYTF.

V gene TRBV3-1 (or the pseudogene TRBV3-2) combines with J gene TRBJ1-3, with D tentatively TRBD1 (6 bases). The CDR3 has 17 amino acids. V was pared by 2 bases and J by 1 base, with 15 bases between. The germline V gene has CDR1 LGHDT and CDR2 YNNKEL (reference sequence). DNA for the CDR3: TGTGCCAGCAGCCAATCTGCAGGGGACGTATCTGGAAACACCATATATTTT. Translation gives CASSQSAGDVSGNTIYF.

J is TRBJ1-6 and V is TRBV30, with TRBD1 matching over 8 bases. V lost 8 bases and J lost 5; bases outside the gene matches: 8. CDR1 and CDR2 from the germline V gene are GTSNPN and SVGIG (reference sequence). The CDR3 has 14 residues. The CDR3, as DNA: TGTGCCGGGTCTTGGACAGGGAATAATTCACCCCTCCACTTT. Residues: CAGSWTGNNSPLHF.

The V and J genes are TRBV19 and TRBJ2-6; D uncertain. The CDR3 loop spans 17 amino acids. Trimming took 3 bases from V and 0 from J, leaving 12 bases between them. From germline, CDR1 is LNHDA and CDR2 SQIVND (reference sequence). The CDR3 DNA is TGTGCCAGTAGTATCGGCCGACACATCTCTGGGGCCAACGTCCTGACTTTC. The encoded protein is CASSIGRHISGANVLTF.

The chain carries TRBV9 and TRBJ1-6, with D maybe TRBD1 (6 bases). CDR1 SGDLS and CDR2 YYNGEE come from the germline V gene. CDR3 length: 17 amino acids. The germline V and J ends were trimmed by 0 bases and 3 bases, with 13 bases remaining between them. The CDR3 DNA sequence: TGTGCCAGCAGCGTAGGAGGAGCAGGGGACTATAATTCACCCCTCCACTTT. Translated: CASSVGGAGDYNSPLHF.

The CDR3 bases are TGTGCCAGCAGCCCATCCGGGACAGGGAATGATCTCAATCAGCCCCAGCATTTT. Protein: CASSPSGTGNDLNQPQHF. V gene TRBV7-9 combines with J gene TRBJ1-5, with 9 nucleotides matching TRBD1. The CDR3 runs 18 residues. Germline V CDR1 and CDR2: SEHNR, FQNEAQ (reference sequence). Losses at the gene ends were 5 bases for V and 3 bases for J; bases not matched to a gene: 14.

The V and J genes are TRBV18 and TRBJ1-4, with D possibly being TRBD1 (5 bases). The germline CDR1 and CDR2 sequences are KGHSH and LQKENI. This CDR3 contains 16 residues. Trimming took off 5 bases at V and 0 bases at J, with 13 bases between the two ends. The CDR3 DNA follows: TGTGCCAGCTCATACGACCAGGGTGCAACTAATGAAAAACTGTTTTTT. Amino acid sequence: CASSYDQGATNEKLFF.

This clone was seen once. This chain links TRBV3-1 (or the pseudogene TRBV3-2) with TRBJ1-3; tentatively, D is TRBD1 (5 bases). This CDR3 is 15 amino acids long. From germline, CDR1 is LGHDT and CDR2 YNNKEL (reference sequence). V dropped 1 base and J dropped 5 bases, with 12 bases sitting between them. The CDR3 reads CASSQGKGWRNTIYF. DNA of the CDR3: TGTGCCAGCAGCCAAGGAAAGGGGTGGAGAAACACCATATATTTT.

The CDR3 reads CASSLAGGGDGQTEAFF. CDR3 coding DNA: TGCGCCAGCAGCTTGGCCGGGGGTGGGGATGGGCAGACTGAAGCTTTCTTT. The chain is built from TRBV5-1 and TRBJ1-1; D possibly corresponds to TRBD1 (5 bases). Germline V CDR1 and CDR2: SGHRS, YFSETQ. The CDR3 is made up of 17 amino acids. V was clipped by 0 bases and J by 5 bases, with 20 bases between them.

The chain carries TRBV10-3 and TRBJ1-5, with a tentative D call TRBD1 (6 bases). There are 14 residues in the CDR3. Germline V CDR1 and CDR2: ENHRY, SYGVKD. V lost 8 bases to trimming and J lost 2 bases, with 13 bases between them. This chain's CDR3 is CAIRGGDGNQPQHF. DNA of the CDR3: TGTGCCATCCGGGGGGGCGATGGCAATCAGCCCCAGCATTTT.

The chain is built from TRBV4-2 and TRBJ2-1; TRBD1 is a possible D gene (5 bases). Trimming removed 0 bases at V and 10 bases at J, with 16 bases between. The CDR3 has 15 residues. The germline V gene encodes CDR1 LGHNA and CDR2 YNFKEQ. CDR3 in DNA: TGTGCCAGCAGCCAAGAGGTGCGGACAAGAAGCGAGCAGTTCTTC. Protein product: CASSQEVRTRSEQFF.

V usage is TRBV3-1 (or the pseudogene TRBV3-2) and J usage is TRBJ2-7; 11 positions match TRBD2. The CDR3 is made up of 19 amino acids. CDR1 and CDR2 (germline): LGHDT, YNNKEL (reference sequence). V lost 2 bases, J lost 2 bases, and 14 bases stayed unmatched. DNA for the CDR3: TGTGCCAGCAGCCAACCGACTAGCGGGGTTCTGGAACCGACCTACGAGCAGTACTTC. Protein sequence: CASSQPTSGVLEPTYEQYF.

Here the CDR3 reads CSDTGGYTF. The CDR3 coding sequence is TGCAGCGATACGGGAGGCTACACCTTC. The chain combines TRBV29-1 with TRBJ1-2; D gene ambiguous. V was shortened by 7 bases and J by 8 bases, with 8 bases between the two germline ends. The CDR3 is made up of 9 amino acids. The germline V gene has CDR1 SQVTM and CDR2 ANQGSEA. Complete variable domain (other parts from reference TRBV29-1 and TRBJ1-2): SAVISQKPSRDICQRGTSLTIQCQVDSQVTMMFWYRQQPGQSLTLIATANQGSEATYESGFVIDKFPISRPNLTFSTLTVSNMSPEDSSIYLCSDTGGYTFGSGTRLTVV.

The rearrangement uses TRBV15 and TRBJ1-5, with D maybe TRBD1 (6 bases). The germline CDR1 and CDR2 sequences are LNHNV and YYDKDF (reference sequence). V was pared by 0 bases and J by 2 bases, with 8 bases between. The CDR3 runs 15 residues. The CDR3 region is CATSRDPGGNQPQHF. The DNA of the CDR3 is TGTGCCACCAGCAGAGATCCAGGGGGCAATCAGCCCCAGCATTTT.

This chain uses TRBV9 with TRBJ2-1; 8 bases match TRBD1. The CDR3 runs 13 residues. V trimming: 5 bases; J trimming: 8 bases; junction bases outside the gene matches: 6. Germline V lookup: CDR1 SGDLS, CDR2 YYNGEE. The CDR3 bases are TGTGCCAGCAGTGGACAGGGTGGGGATGAGCAGTTCTTC. Encoded protein: CASSGQGGDEQFF. Full variable domain (remainder filled in from reference TRBV9 and TRBJ2-1): DSGVTQTPKHLITATGQRVTLRCSPRSGDLSVYWYQQSLDQGLQFLIQYYNGEERAKGNILERFSAQQFPDLHSELNLSSLELGDSALYFCASSGQGGDEQFFGPGTRLTVL.

The chain links TRBV6-1 to TRBJ2-7; TRBD1 matches at 12 bases. Germline CDR1 MNHNS, CDR2 SASEGT. Trimming removed 5 bases from V and 5 bases from J; junction bases left unmatched: 7. The CDR3 covers 15 residues. CDR3 protein: CASSFPGTGGNEQYF. CDR3 coding DNA: TGTGCCAGCAGTTTCCCCGGGACAGGGGGCAACGAGCAGTACTTC.

The V and J genes are TRBV6-1 and TRBJ2-6; perhaps TRBD1 as D (5 bases). Germline lookup yields CDR1 MNHNS and CDR2 SASEGT. V lost 2 bases, J lost 4 bases, and 9 bases lay in between. The CDR3 is made up of 15 amino acids. Here the CDR3 reads CASSETGSGANVLTF. The DNA of the CDR3 is TGTGCCAGCAGTGAAACAGGTTCAGGGGCCAACGTCCTGACTTTC.

The CDR3 nucleotides are TGTGCCAGCTCCTCCACAGATACGCAGTATTTT. This encodes CASSSTDTQYF. The rearrangement uses TRBV2 and TRBJ2-3, with D unresolved. The V end was cut by 8 bases, the J end by 2 bases, with 5 bases between. CDR1 and CDR2 (germline): SNHLY, FYNNEI. The CDR3 runs 11 residues.

This chain links TRBV10-3 with TRBJ2-5, with 11 bases lining up with TRBD2. Trimming took 6 bases from V and 2 from J; bases not matched to a gene: 8. Germline V CDR1 and CDR2: ENHRY, SYGVKD. CDR3 length equals 16 residues. The CDR3 loop reads CAISLAGGKQQETQYF. The CDR3 DNA is TGTGCCATCAGCCTAGCGGGGGGCAAGCAACAAGAGACCCAGTACTTC.

Note on this clone: This specimen includes other DNA sequences encoding the same CDR3. The gene calls are TRBV6-5 and TRBJ1-1; 10 bases align to TRBD1. After removal of 5 bases from V and 5 bases from J, the junction contained 2 bases not matched to a gene. This CDR3 has 13 amino acids. Germline V gene sequence: CDR1 MNHEY, CDR2 SVGAGI. The CDR3 loop reads CASSRTGGTEAFF. The CDR3 DNA follows: TGTGCCAGCAGTCGGACAGGGGGAACTGAAGCTTTCTTT.

This clone was seen only a few times. V is TRBV3-1 (or the pseudogene TRBV3-2) and J is TRBJ1-6, with D perhaps matching TRBD1 (5 bases). CDR3 length: 16 residues. CDR1 and CDR2 (germline): LGHDT, YNNKEL (reference sequence). V was shortened by 1 base and J by 4 bases, with 11 bases between the two germline ends. CDR3 nucleotides: TGTGCCAGCAGCCAAGTGGCCAGGGAATATAATTCACCCCTCCACTTT. It specifies CASSQVAREYNSPLHF.

This chain uses TRBV11-2 with TRBJ1-6; TRBD1 agrees at 7 bases. Trimming at V came to 5 bases and at J to 3 bases, leaving 4 bases not matched to a gene. CDR3 length equals 15 residues. From germline, CDR1 is SGHAT and CDR2 FQNNGV. This CDR3 is CASSPRTGYNSPLHF. The CDR3 DNA follows: TGTGCCAGCAGCCCCCGGACAGGCTATAATTCACCCCTCCACTTT.

The chain has TRBV4-2 and TRBJ2-1, with a tentative D call TRBD2 (6 bases). CDR1 and CDR2 (germline): LGHNA, YNFKEQ. Between the trimmed V and J ends, which lost 2 bases and 2 bases, there was a span of 16 bases. CDR3 length: 17 residues. This CDR3 reads CASSQLGLPIAYNEQFF. In DNA, the CDR3 is TGTGCCAGCAGCCAACTGGGACTTCCGATCGCCTACAATGAGCAGTTCTTC.

The chain couples TRBV28 to TRBJ2-5; D perhaps matches TRBD1 (6 bases). V was pared by 9 bases and J by 5 bases, with 10 bases between. Germline CDR1 reads MDHEN; CDR2 reads SYDVKM. CDR3 length equals 11 residues. The CDR3 nucleotides are TGTGCCAGTGGGGGCGGGGAGACCCAGTACTTC. Amino acid sequence: CASGGGETQYF. Combining the CDR3 with reference TRBV28 and TRBJ2-5 gives the whole variable domain DVKVTQSSRYLVKRTGEKVFLECVQDMDHENMFWYRQDPGLGLRLIYFSYDVKMKEKGDIPEGYSVSREKKERFSLILESASTNQTSMYLCASGGGETQYFGPGTRLLVL.

This chain links TRBV10-2 with TRBJ1-5, with D perhaps TRBD1 (6 bases). The CDR3 has 19 amino acids. In germline, CDR1 is WSHSY, CDR2 SAAADI. Trimming cost V 0 bases and J 1 base, with 19 bases left between them. CDR3: CASSESQDRQLWSNQPQHF. The CDR3 nucleotides read TGCGCCAGCAGTGAGTCTCAGGACAGACAGCTATGGAGCAATCAGCCCCAGCATTTT.